The 8 T cell receptor beta chains presented below share a single source sample, sequenced in a study of regulatory and conventional T cells in breast cancer (dated by TCRdb to 2013 to 2016). Libraries were constructed by PCR. The reads were generated on a 454 GS FLX Titanium. TCRdb handled the public reads itself, with Q25 trimming in fastp and clone calling in MiXCR, and kept productive beta chains. When rows share a CDR3 protein, they turn into one entry using the most common DNA and genes. The sample table records about 1,300 distinct CDR3 sequences; about 80% of these occur just once. The top ten clonotypes cover approximately 4.3% of the sample. Sequencing was performed on regulatory T cells from blood. These receptors all come from a male donor in good health.

The V call is TRBV5-5, the J call TRBJ1-1; possible D gene TRBD1, 6 bases. CDR1 is SGHKS and CDR2 is YYEKEE in the germline V gene (reference sequence). V lost 0 bases and J 4 bases, leaving 10 bases between the germline ends. The CDR3 has 14 residues. The CDR3 sequence: CASSLEGGGTEAFF. The CDR3 nucleotides read TGTGCCAGCAGCTTGGAGGGAGGGGGCACTGAAGCTTTCTTT.

This clonotype was found a few times. This chain uses TRBV5-6 with TRBJ1-6; 7 bases map to TRBD1. CDR3 length: 16 residues. V shed 0 bases, J shed 7 bases, and the junction held 7 bases outside the gene matches. Germline CDR1 SGHDT, CDR2 YYEEEE. CDR3 loop: CASSLGRWTGNSPLHF. The CDR3 region has the DNA TGTGCCAGCAGCTTGGGGAGATGGACAGGAAATTCACCCCTCCACTTT.

This CDR3 is CASSQDIGGTEAFF. As DNA, the CDR3 is TGTGCCAGCAGCCAAGATATCGGGGGCACTGAAGCTTTCTTT. The gene calls are TRBV3-1 and TRBJ1-1, with D perhaps TRBD1 (5 bases). Trimming removed 0 bases from V and 4 bases from J, with 9 bases in between. This CDR3 contains 14 residues. The germline CDR1 and CDR2 sequences are LGHDT and YNNKEL (reference sequence). The complete variable domain, with remaining parts taken from reference TRBV3-1 and TRBJ1-1, reads DTAVSQTPKYLVTQMGNDKSIKCEQNLGHDTMYWYKQDSKKFLKIMFSYNNKELIINETVPNRFSPKSPDKAHLNLHINSLELGDSAVYFCASSQDIGGTEAFFGQGTRLTVV.

This clonotype has just a few counts. The chain is built from TRBV20-1 and TRBJ1-5, with TRBD1 matching 10 bases. J was trimmed by 5 bases and V by 2 bases; bases with no gene match: 6. The CDR3 length is 15 residues. Germline CDR1 and CDR2: DFQATT and SNEGSKA (reference sequence). The CDR3 sequence: CSARSGTGAHQPQHF. For the CDR3, the DNA is TGCAGTGCTAGATCCGGGACAGGGGCTCATCAGCCCCAGCATTTT.

This clonotype was seen more than once but under ten times. The gene calls are TRBV5-4 and TRBJ2-5; TRBD1 is a possible D gene (5 bases). V was shortened by 4 bases and J by 2 bases, with 12 bases between the two germline ends. Germline loops: CDR1 SGHNT, CDR2 YYREEE (reference sequence). The CDR3 spans 14 residues. The CDR3 reads CASSHNTGQETQYF. CDR3 coding DNA: TGTGCCAGCAGCCATAACACAGGTCAAGAGACCCAGTACTTC.

This clonotype was observed a few times. The chain links TRBV20-1 to TRBJ2-1; the match to TRBD2 covers 11 bases. This CDR3 contains 16 residues. CDR1 DFQATT and CDR2 SNEGSKA come from the germline V gene (reference sequence). The V and J ends lost 3 bases and 2 bases, in that order; junction bases with no gene match: 6. The CDR3 loop is CSASGASGGTYNEQFF. In nucleotides, the CDR3 is TGCAGTGCTAGTGGGGCTAGCGGGGGGACCTACAATGAGCAGTTCTTC.

This clonotype was detected once. The rearrangement links TRBV10-2 to TRBJ1-1; D gene unclear. Trimming removed 0 bases at V and 2 bases at J, with 19 bases between. The CDR3 runs to 18 residues. Germline CDR1 and CDR2: WSHSY and SAAADI. The CDR3 here is CASSESWGPSLANTEAFF. The CDR3, as DNA: TGCGCCAGCAGTGAGTCTTGGGGTCCATCACTTGCAAACACTGAAGCTTTCTTT.

V and J are TRBV3-1 and TRBJ2-7; D not resolved. V shed 4 bases and J shed 0 bases, with 13 bases lying between them. The CDR3 covers 15 residues. The germline V gene has CDR1 LGHDT and CDR2 YNNKEL (reference sequence). DNA for the CDR3: TGTGCCAGCAGCCCTAATGGGCTGAGCTCCTACGAGCAGTACTTC. It yields the protein CASSPNGLSSYEQYF.